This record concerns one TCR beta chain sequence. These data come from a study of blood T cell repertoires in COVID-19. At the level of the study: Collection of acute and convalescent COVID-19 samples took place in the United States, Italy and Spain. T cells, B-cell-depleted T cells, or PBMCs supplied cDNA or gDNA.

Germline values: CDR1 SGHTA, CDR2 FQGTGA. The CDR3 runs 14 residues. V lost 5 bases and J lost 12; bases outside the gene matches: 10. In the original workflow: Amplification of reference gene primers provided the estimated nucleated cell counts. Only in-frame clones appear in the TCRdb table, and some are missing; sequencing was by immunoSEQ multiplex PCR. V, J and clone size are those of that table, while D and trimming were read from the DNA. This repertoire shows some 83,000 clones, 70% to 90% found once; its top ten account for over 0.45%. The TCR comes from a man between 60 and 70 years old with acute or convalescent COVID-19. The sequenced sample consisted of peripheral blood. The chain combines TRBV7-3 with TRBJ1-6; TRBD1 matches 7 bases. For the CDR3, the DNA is TGTGCCAGCAGCCTACAGGGGATAGGGGAACCCCTCCACTTT. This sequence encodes CASSLQGIGEPLHF.